This TCR beta chain was sequenced for a study of OX40 agonist ivuxolimab in advanced cancers. The repertoire was sequenced with immunoSEQ multiplex PCR; TCRdb's copy has only in-frame clones and lacks some. The sample shows 90,000 to 100,000 clones, 90% of them seen only once. From germline, CDR1 is LNHDA and CDR2 SQIVND (reference sequence). This CDR3 region has 16 residues. V trimming: 7 bases; J trimming: 4 bases; junction bases outside the gene matches: 15. A remark on this clone: No antigen is known for it.

General observations from the study: Researchers report that CD8+ T cells had, on average, more expanded clones than CD4+. The study observed clonal expansion of CD4+ and CD8+ blood T cells by week 6 at 0.1 to 3.0 mg/kg.

This receptor was identified in an adult with an advanced solid tumor such as melanoma, head and neck, liver or kidney cancer. This chain links TRBV19 with TRBJ1-2, with 7 bases fitting TRBD1. The sample was CD4+ or CD8+ T cells sorted from blood, taken in a trial of the OX40 agonist ivuxolimab. The CDR3 nucleotides are TGTGCCAGTACCCTGCGGGACAGCTCCGGTAGCTATGGCTACACCTTC. This codes for CASTLRDSSGSYGYTF. Combining the CDR3 with reference TRBV19 and TRBJ1-2 gives the whole variable domain DGGITQSPKYLFRKEGQNVTLSCEQNLNHDAMYWYRQDPGQGLRLIYYSQIVNDFQKGDIAEGYSVSREKKESFPLTVTSAQKNPTAFYLCASTLRDSSGSYGYTFGSGTRLTVV.